This passage covers 31 T cell receptor beta chains from one sample sequenced in a study of cytomegalovirus exposure and HLA in healthy donors. The study ran its PCR with 60 Vbeta and 13 Jbeta primers. The repertoire was sequenced with immunoSEQ multiplex PCR; TCRdb's copy has only in-frame clones and lacks some. The profile shows more than 150,000 clones, around 80% of them singletons. The source material was PBMCs. The receptors come from a woman between 18 and 29 years old in good health and CMV-seropositive.

The V call is TRBV30, the J call TRBJ2-5; D might be TRBD1 (5 bases). Germline V gene data show CDR1 as GTSNPN and CDR2 as SVGIG (reference sequence). This CDR3 comprises 13 residues. V gave up 5 bases and J gave up 4 bases, with 14 bases separating them. CDR3 nucleotides: TGTGCCTGGTCGGTAAGGGGCCGAGAGACCCAGTACTTC. Its translation: CAWSVRGRETQYF.

This sequence joins TRBV14 and TRBJ2-2; D perhaps matches TRBD1 (6 bases). V was cut by 1 base and J by 1 base, with 13 bases left in between. The germline V gene encodes CDR1 SGHDN and CDR2 FVKESK. CDR3 length: 17 amino acids. The DNA of the CDR3 is TGTGCCAGCAGCCAAGCGGCCGGGACACAGAACACCGGGGAGCTGTTTTTT. Its protein product is CASSQAAGTQNTGELFF.

The J gene is TRBJ1-1, the V gene TRBV30, with D uncertain. The CDR3 spans 14 residues. Germline assignment: CDR1 GTSNPN and CDR2 SVGIG (reference sequence). V was cut by 2 bases and J by 2 bases, with 12 bases left in between. CDR3 DNA sequence: TGTGCCTGGAGTACCAACGGGGTTAACACTGAAGCTTTCTTT. This encodes CAWSTNGVNTEAFF.

V and J are TRBV6-4 and TRBJ2-1; perhaps TRBD1 as D (5 bases). This CDR3 has 15 residues. Trimming pared 4 bases from V and 2 bases from J, leaving 12 bases between. CDR1 MRHNA and CDR2 SNTAGT come from the germline V gene. The CDR3 loop is CASSVGAEPYNEQFF. CDR3 nucleotide sequence: TGTGCCAGCAGTGTAGGGGCAGAACCCTACAATGAGCAGTTCTTC.

The gene calls are TRBV4-1 and TRBJ2-2, with 8 bases identical to TRBD2. CDR1 and CDR2 from the germline V gene are MGHRA and YSYEKL. The CDR3 has 16 amino acids. V was pared by 1 base and J by 4 bases, with 5 bases of the junction left unmatched. The CDR3 spells CASSQVGGGLTGELFF. The CDR3 DNA reads as TGCGCCAGCAGCCAAGTCGGCGGGGGGCTCACCGGGGAGCTGTTTTTT.

This sequence joins TRBV28 and TRBJ2-5; D gene uncertain. Germline-derived CDR1 and CDR2 are MDHEN and SYDVKM. V dropped 6 bases and J dropped 4 bases, with 6 bases sitting between them. CDR3 length: 11 residues. CDR3 residues: CASRRTETQYF. CDR3 DNA: TGTGCCAGCAGGAGAACAGAGACCCAGTACTTC.

The chain is built from TRBV6-1 and TRBJ1-6, with D unresolved. Per germline, CDR1 MNHNS and CDR2 SASEGT. The CDR3 contains 14 residues. Trimming pared 7 bases from V and 0 bases from J, leaving 7 bases between. CDR3 amino acids: CASTELSYNSPLHF. The CDR3 nucleotides are TGTGCCAGCACCGAACTCTCCTATAATTCACCCCTCCACTTT.

On this clone itself: Other DNA sequences in the sample encode the same CDR3. The CDR3 sequence is CASSLAGDTGELFF. The CDR3 nucleotides read TGCGCCAGCAGCTTGGCCGGGGACACCGGGGAGCTGTTTTTT. The rearrangement links TRBV5-1 to TRBJ2-2; D may be TRBD2 (5 bases). CDR1 is SGHRS and CDR2 is YFSETQ in the germline V gene. V was pared by 0 bases and J by 3 bases, with 6 bases between. This CDR3 is built from 14 residues.

The genes are TRBV5-5 and TRBJ2-3; possibly TRBD2 for D (5 bases). Per the germline V gene, CDR1 is SGHKS and CDR2 is YYEKEE (reference sequence). Trimming removed 0 bases from V and 0 bases from J, with 20 bases in between. This CDR3 comprises 19 residues. The CDR3 spells CASSLAITWGSSSTDTQYF. The CDR3 DNA is TGTGCCAGCAGCTTGGCCATCACGTGGGGATCTAGCAGCACAGATACGCAGTATTTT.

V gene TRBV5-5 combines with J gene TRBJ1-5, with D maybe TRBD1 (5 bases). Between the trimmed V and J ends, which lost 4 bases and 5 bases, there was a span of 16 bases. The CDR3 length is 15 residues. Germline lookup yields CDR1 SGHKS and CDR2 YYEKEE (reference sequence). The CDR3 bases are TGTGCCAGCAGCCTGGGACCGGGGAATTATCAGCCCCAGCATTTT. It codes for CASSLGPGNYQPQHF.

The chain combines TRBV19 with TRBJ1-2; D unresolved. Germline CDR1 reads LNHDA; CDR2 reads SQIVND (reference sequence). The CDR3 consists of 14 residues. V was shortened by 6 bases and J by 4 bases, with 15 bases between the two germline ends. The CDR3 DNA follows: TGTGCCAGTAGCCTTACCACATCTTCCTATGGCTACACCTTC. Translating it yields CASSLTTSSYGYTF. Supplemented by reference TRBV19 and TRBJ1-2, the full variable domain reads DGGITQSPKYLFRKEGQNVTLSCEQNLNHDAMYWYRQDPGQGLRLIYYSQIVNDFQKGDIAEGYSVSREKKESFPLTVTSAQKNPTAFYLCASSLTTSSYGYTFGSGTRLTVV.

The table lists this clone with a few counts. This chain joins TRBV5-1 and TRBJ1-1; 10 nucleotides line up with TRBD1. Germline trimming cut 2 bases from V and 2 bases from J; bases unmatched to any gene: 12. Per the germline V gene, CDR1 is SGHRS and CDR2 is YFSETQ. The CDR3 has 18 residues. Written as DNA, the CDR3 is TGCGCCAGCAGCTTACCCATGACAGGGGGCCCCATCAACACTGAAGCTTTCTTT. This translates into CASSLPMTGGPINTEAFF.

The V gene is TRBV30, the J gene TRBJ2-1, with TRBD2 matching over 10 bases. The germline V gene has CDR1 GTSNPN and CDR2 SVGIG (reference sequence). This CDR3 region has 19 residues. Losses at the gene ends were 4 bases for V and 4 bases for J; bases not matched to a gene: 19. The CDR3 region has the DNA TGTGCCTGGACCACGGGGCTAGCGGGGGCCCCCCTTTTATACAATGAGCAGTTCTTC. This translates into CAWTTGLAGAPLLYNEQFF.

The J gene is TRBJ1-5, the V gene TRBV10-3; weak D call: TRBD1 (6 bases). CDR3 size: 15 residues. Trimming cost V 2 bases and J 1 base, with 9 bases left between them. Germline V gene sequence: CDR1 ENHRY, CDR2 SYGVKD. The CDR3 spells CAISEEGVSNQPQHF. CDR3 in DNA: TGTGCCATCAGTGAGGAGGGGGTGAGCAATCAGCCCCAGCATTTT.

CDR3 region: CASSRPGSYEQYV. In nucleotides, the CDR3 is TGTGCCAGCAGCCGTCCAGGGTCTTACGAGCAGTACGTC. This chain joins TRBV6-6 and TRBJ2-7; a weak D match, TRBD1 (5 bases). Trimming cost V 6 bases and J 4 bases, with 13 bases left between them. Germline V CDR1 and CDR2: MNHNY, SVGAGI (reference sequence). CDR3 length: 13 amino acids.

The J gene is TRBJ2-7, the V gene TRBV6-5; TRBD2 might be the D (6 bases). CDR3 size: 15 residues. Germline CDR1 reads MNHEY; CDR2 reads SVGAGI. V was trimmed by 7 bases and J by 4 bases, leaving 20 bases between them. CDR3: CASTRRSSGQYEQYF. CDR3 sequence (DNA): TGTGCCAGCACCCGACGTAGCAGCGGGCAATACGAGCAGTACTTC.

The rearrangement joins TRBV27 to TRBJ2-2; a possible D gene is TRBD1 (6 bases). From germline, CDR1 is MNHEY and CDR2 SMNVEV (reference sequence). The CDR3 has 14 amino acids. V lost 3 bases and J 5 bases, leaving 10 bases between the germline ends. The CDR3 DNA is TGTGCCAGCAGTTTTTCCAGGGGAACCGGGGAGCTGTTTTTT. It specifies CASSFSRGTGELFF.

The CDR3 DNA reads TGTGCTAGCAGCTTACTGCGGGGGCGTTCCTACGAGCAGTACGTC. Its translation is CASSLLRGRSYEQYV. The V gene is TRBV7-7, the J gene TRBJ2-7; possibly TRBD2 for D (7 bases). Germline V CDR1 and CDR2: SSHAT, FNYEAQ (reference sequence). CDR3 length: 15 amino acids.

This rearrangement joins TRBV28 to TRBJ2-3, with 9 bases identical to TRBD2. V shed 3 bases, J shed 6 bases, and the junction held 13 bases outside the gene matches. Germline CDR1 and CDR2: MDHEN and SYDVKM. This CDR3 is 17 amino acids long. CDR3 loop: CASSFGGGGAGWDTQYF. In DNA, the CDR3 is TGTGCCAGCAGTTTCGGTGGCGGGGGGGCAGGGTGGGATACGCAGTATTTT.

This chain links TRBV29-1 with TRBJ2-1; D possibly corresponds to TRBD2 (5 bases). Germline assignment: CDR1 SQVTM and CDR2 ANQGSEA. V lost 4 bases to trimming and J lost 4 bases, with 8 bases between them. The CDR3 totals 12 residues. The CDR3 sequence: CSVVPGYNEQFF. The CDR3 bases are TGCAGCGTTGTCCCGGGATACAATGAGCAGTTCTTC.

This chain connects TRBV10-3 to TRBJ1-2; the D gene is possibly TRBD1 (6 bases). CDR1 ENHRY and CDR2 SYGVKD come from the germline V gene. The V gene lost 2 bases and the J gene lost 5 bases, with 15 bases spanning the gap. This CDR3 is built from 15 residues. CDR3 sequence: CAISERTRQVYGYTF. The CDR3 DNA is TGTGCCATCAGTGAGAGGACCAGACAGGTGTATGGCTACACCTTC.

The J gene is TRBJ2-2, the V gene TRBV12-5, with 9 bases fitting TRBD1. Germline assignment: CDR1 LGHNT and CDR2 FRNRAP. CDR3 length: 14 residues. The V and J ends lost 6 bases and 9 bases, in that order; junction bases with no gene match: 8. The CDR3 bases are TGTGCTAGTGGCCCGGACAGGGGTTATTGGGAGCTGTTTTTT. Translation gives CASGPDRGYWELFF.

V and J are TRBV30 and TRBJ1-2, with 7 bases that match TRBD1. CDR1 is GTSNPN and CDR2 is SVGIG in the germline V gene (reference sequence). V trimming: 2 bases; J trimming: 4 bases; junction bases outside the gene matches: 1. This CDR3 contains 12 residues. The CDR3 region has the DNA TGTGCCTGGAGTCCAGGGGGCTATGGCTACACCTTC. It yields the protein CAWSPGGYGYTF.

The rearrangement uses TRBV15 and TRBJ1-4; TRBD1 aligns across 10 bases. Germline values: CDR1 LNHNV, CDR2 YYDKDF (reference sequence). V shed 3 bases and J 8 bases; nucleotides not matched to a gene: 6. This CDR3 region has 15 residues. As DNA, the CDR3 is TGTGCCACCAGCAGGGGGGACAGGGGTGAAGAAAAACTGTTTTTT. It codes for CATSRGDRGEEKLFF.

The chain combines TRBV13 with TRBJ2-3; 9 nucleotides line up with TRBD2. The CDR3 loop spans 18 amino acids. Germline loops: CDR1 PRHDT, CDR2 FYEKMQ (reference sequence). With 4 bases clipped from V and 2 bases from J, the junction kept 13 bases outside the gene matches. The CDR3 bases are TGTGCCAGCAGCTACACAAGTGCTAGCGGGGAATACACAGATACGCAGTATTTT. Its translation: CASSYTSASGEYTDTQYF.

The chain is built from TRBV7-9 and TRBJ1-1; unclear D gene. The CDR3 has 13 residues. Germline CDR1 reads SEHNR; CDR2 reads FQNEAQ (reference sequence). V gave up 2 bases and J gave up 1 base, with 5 bases separating them. This CDR3 is CASSLTENTEAFF. CDR3 coding DNA: TGTGCCAGCAGCTTAACAGAGAACACTGAAGCTTTCTTT.

The chain has TRBV5-1 and TRBJ2-1; 9 bases agree with TRBD1. The CDR3 extends over 16 amino acids. V lost 0 bases and J lost 9; bases outside the gene matches: 10. The germline V gene encodes CDR1 SGHRS and CDR2 YFSETQ. This chain's CDR3 is CASSLEPGQGIIEQFF. In DNA form, the CDR3 reads TGCGCCAGCAGCTTGGAACCGGGACAGGGAATAATTGAGCAGTTCTTC.

The chain employs TRBV5-6 and TRBJ2-5; 8 bases are shared with TRBD1. Trimming at V came to 5 bases and at J to 3 bases, leaving 0 bases not matched to a gene. The CDR3 has 12 amino acids. Germline CDR1 and CDR2: SGHDT and YYEEEE. Here the CDR3 reads CASRTGEETQYF. The CDR3 bases are TGTGCCAGCAGGACAGGGGAAGAGACCCAGTACTTC. The full variable domain, with the rest looked up from reference TRBV5-6 and TRBJ2-5, is DAGVTQSPTHLIKTRGQQVTLRCSPKSGHDTVSWYQQALGQGPQFIFQYYEEEERQRGNFPDRFSGHQFPNYSSELNVNALLLGDSALYLCASRTGEETQYFGPGTRLLVL.

The chain uses TRBV5-6 and TRBJ2-3, with a tentative D call TRBD1 (6 bases). Germline CDR1 is SGHDT and CDR2 is YYEEEE. CDR3 length equals 15 residues. Trimming removed 2 bases at V and 1 base at J, with 11 bases between. Here the CDR3 reads CASSFMAGGTDTQYF. CDR3 nucleotide sequence: TGTGCCAGCAGCTTCATGGCAGGGGGCACAGATACGCAGTATTTT.

The chain combines TRBV7-8 with TRBJ2-5, with a possible D match to TRBD1 (8 bases). Germline-derived CDR1 and CDR2 are SGHVS and FQNEAQ. Trimming left V 6 bases short and J 4 bases short, with 12 bases between. CDR3 length: 13 residues. CDR3 sequence reads: CASRQGGLETQYF. The CDR3 coding sequence is TGTGCCAGCAGACAGGGGGGGTTAGAGACCCAGTACTTC.

J is TRBJ2-6 and V is TRBV28; TRBD2 aligns across 7 bases. CDR1 is MDHEN, CDR2 SYDVKM, per germline. V gave up 6 bases and J gave up 2 bases; unmatched junction bases: 4. There are 15 residues in the CDR3. CDR3 loop: CASSMGGTGANVLTF. CDR3 sequence (DNA): TGTGCCAGCAGCATGGGGGGGACTGGGGCCAACGTCCTGACTTTC.